This TCR beta chain was sequenced in a study of Ad26.COV2.S vaccination and SARS-CoV-2 variants. This clone has just one count. Sequencing was performed with immunoSEQ multiplex PCR; in TCRdb, only in-frame clones are kept and a portion is missing. Of approximately 350,000 clones listed, around nine tenths are singletons. The V and J ends lost 3 bases and 0 bases respectively, with 13 bases between them. Germline V gene lookup returns CDR1 SGDLS and CDR2 YYNGEE. The CDR3 spans 15 residues. As to treatment: some 19 received Ad26.COV2.S at low or high dose, single or two shots; about 5 received placebo; per-sample allocation not given. Specimens were obtained on day 63 following the first vaccine or placebo injection. It was Wuhan-strain SARS-CoV-2 spike that the Ad26 vaccine vector expressed.

The V call is TRBV9, the J call TRBJ2-7; D gene ambiguous. The source is a person aged 18 to 59 who received the Ad26.COV2.S COVID-19 vaccine or a placebo. This specimen was peripheral blood, taken in a trial of Ad26.COV2.S vaccine versus placebo. The CDR3 protein is CASSASDVSSYEQYF. CDR3 DNA: TGTGCCAGCAGCGCCTCTGATGTCAGCTCCTACGAGCAGTACTTC.